The present entry profiles one T cell receptor beta chain with its context. Generated by immunoSEQ multiplex PCR, the TCRdb table keeps only in-frame clones and is missing some. The top ten clones hold approximately 3.8% of a sample with about 220,000 clones, under 90% of them seen once. The data derive from a study of blood T cell repertoires in COVID-19. Germline V gene lookup returns CDR1 SQVTM and CDR2 ANQGSEA. There are 14 residues in the CDR3. V was pared by 6 bases and J by 0 bases, with 5 bases of the junction left unmatched. The chain carries TRBV29-1 and TRBJ1-3; 7 nucleotides line up with TRBD1. Sequenced material: peripheral blood. The clonotype originates from a woman aged 80 or over with acute or convalescent COVID-19. Here the CDR3 DNA reads TGCAGCGTCCGGGGACAGTTCTCTGGAAACACCATATATTTT. This gives the protein CSVRGQFSGNTIYF.